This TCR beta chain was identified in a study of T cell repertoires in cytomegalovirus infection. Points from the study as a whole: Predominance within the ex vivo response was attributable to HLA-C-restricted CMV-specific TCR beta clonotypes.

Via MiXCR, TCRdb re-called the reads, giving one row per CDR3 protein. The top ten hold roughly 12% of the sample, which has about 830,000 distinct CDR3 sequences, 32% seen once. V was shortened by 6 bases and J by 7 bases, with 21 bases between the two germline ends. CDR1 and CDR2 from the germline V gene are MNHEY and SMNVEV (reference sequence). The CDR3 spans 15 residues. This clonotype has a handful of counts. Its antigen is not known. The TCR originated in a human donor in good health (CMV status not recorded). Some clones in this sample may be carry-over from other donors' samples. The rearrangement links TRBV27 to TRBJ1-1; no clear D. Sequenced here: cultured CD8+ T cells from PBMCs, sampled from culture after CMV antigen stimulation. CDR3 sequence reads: CASSPGLPGSGEAFF. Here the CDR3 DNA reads TGTGCCAGCAGCCCCGGATTGCCGGGCTCGGGTGAAGCTTTCTTT.